The entry that follows covers one T cell receptor beta chain sequence. In the same sample, other DNA sequences code for this CDR3. Germline CDR1 LGHNA, CDR2 YSLEER. V was cut by 0 bases and J by 7 bases, with 13 bases left in between. This CDR3 has 15 residues. The data are from a study of blood T cell repertoires in COVID-19. In the study overall: Italy, Spain and the United States were the sources of the convalescent and acute COVID-19 samples.

As handled by the study authors: Amplified reference gene primers provided the basis for estimating nucleated cell counts. Profiled with immunoSEQ multiplex PCR; TCRdb holds only in-frame clones, not every one. V and J calls and clone size are as listed in that table; D and trimming were resolved from the DNA. The data contain 200,000 or so clones, just under 85% of them singletons. Seattle enrolled patients during active infection and tracked them longitudinally. The V call is TRBV4-3, the J call TRBJ1-5; a possible D gene is TRBD1 (6 bases). The sequence was collected from a man in his fifties or sixties with COVID-19, enrolled during active disease. The sample consisted of peripheral blood. CDR3 sequence: CASSQDLQGSQPQHF. CDR3 coding DNA: TGCGCCAGCAGCCAAGATTTACAGGGAAGCCAGCCCCAGCATTTT.